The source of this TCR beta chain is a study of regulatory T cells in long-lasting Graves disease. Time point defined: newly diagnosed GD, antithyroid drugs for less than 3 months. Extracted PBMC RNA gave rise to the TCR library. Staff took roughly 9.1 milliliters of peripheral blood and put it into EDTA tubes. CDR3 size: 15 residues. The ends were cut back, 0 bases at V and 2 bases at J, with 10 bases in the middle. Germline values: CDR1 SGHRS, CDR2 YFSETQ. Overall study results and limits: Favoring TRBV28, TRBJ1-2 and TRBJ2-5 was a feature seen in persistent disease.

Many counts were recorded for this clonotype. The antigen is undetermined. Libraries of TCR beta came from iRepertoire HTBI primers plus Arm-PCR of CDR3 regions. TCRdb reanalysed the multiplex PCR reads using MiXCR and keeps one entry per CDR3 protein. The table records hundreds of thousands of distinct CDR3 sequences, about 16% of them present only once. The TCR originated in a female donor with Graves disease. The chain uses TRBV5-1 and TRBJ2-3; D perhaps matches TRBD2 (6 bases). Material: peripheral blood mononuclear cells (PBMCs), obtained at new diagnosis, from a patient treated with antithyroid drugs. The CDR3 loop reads CASSLDGTHTDTQYF. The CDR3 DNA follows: TGCGCCAGCAGCTTGGATGGGACTCACACAGATACGCAGTATTTT. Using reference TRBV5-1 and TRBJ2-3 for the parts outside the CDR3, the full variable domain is KAGVTQTPRYLIKTRGQQVTLSCSPISGHRSVSWYQQTPGQGLQFLFEYFSETQRNKGNFPGRFSGRQFSNSRSEMNVSTLELGDSALYLCASSLDGTHTDTQYFGPGTRLTVL.